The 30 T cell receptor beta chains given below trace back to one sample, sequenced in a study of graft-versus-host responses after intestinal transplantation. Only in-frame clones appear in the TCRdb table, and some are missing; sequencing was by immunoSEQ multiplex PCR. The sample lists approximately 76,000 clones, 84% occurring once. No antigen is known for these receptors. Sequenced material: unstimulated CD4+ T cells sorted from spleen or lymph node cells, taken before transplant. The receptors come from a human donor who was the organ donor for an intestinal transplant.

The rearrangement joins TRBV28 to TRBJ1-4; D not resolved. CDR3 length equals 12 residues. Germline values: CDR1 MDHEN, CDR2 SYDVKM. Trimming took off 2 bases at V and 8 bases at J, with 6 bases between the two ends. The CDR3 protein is CASSLLGEKLFF. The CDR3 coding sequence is TGTGCCAGCAGTTTACTAGGAGAAAAACTGTTTTTT. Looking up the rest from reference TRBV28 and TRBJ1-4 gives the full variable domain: DVKVTQSSRYLVKRTGEKVFLECVQDMDHENMFWYRQDPGLGLRLIYFSYDVKMKEKGDIPEGYSVSREKKERFSLILESASTNQTSMYLCASSLLGEKLFFGSGTQLSVL.

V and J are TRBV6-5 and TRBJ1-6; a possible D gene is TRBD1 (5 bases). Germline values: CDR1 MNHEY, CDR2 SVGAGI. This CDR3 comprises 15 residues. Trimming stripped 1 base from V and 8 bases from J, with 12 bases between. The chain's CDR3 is CASSYYPGIDSPLHF. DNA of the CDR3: TGTGCCAGCAGTTACTACCCAGGGATCGATTCACCCCTCCACTTT.

The CDR3 nucleotides read TGCGCCAGCAGCTTCTACCAGGGGGCCCAAGAGACCCAGTACTTC. Its translation is CASSFYQGAQETQYF. The chain joins TRBV5-1 to TRBJ2-5; TRBD1 aligns across 8 bases. J gave up 1 base and V 2 bases, and 4 bases lay outside the gene matches. The CDR3 covers 15 residues. Germline V lookup: CDR1 SGHRS, CDR2 YFSETQ.

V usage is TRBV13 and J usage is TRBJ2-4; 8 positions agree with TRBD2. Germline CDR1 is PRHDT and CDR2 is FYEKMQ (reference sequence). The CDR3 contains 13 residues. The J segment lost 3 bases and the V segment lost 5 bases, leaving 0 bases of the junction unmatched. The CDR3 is CASSRGGKNIQYF. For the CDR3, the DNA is TGTGCCAGCAGCCGGGGGGGCAAAAACATTCAGTACTTC.

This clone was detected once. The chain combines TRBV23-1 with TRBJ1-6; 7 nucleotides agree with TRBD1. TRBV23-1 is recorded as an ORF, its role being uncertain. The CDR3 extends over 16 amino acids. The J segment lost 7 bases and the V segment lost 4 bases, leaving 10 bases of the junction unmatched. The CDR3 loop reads CASSPEGRGENSPLHF. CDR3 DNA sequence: TGCGCCAGCAGTCCGGAGGGCAGGGGGGAGAATTCACCCCTCCACTTT.

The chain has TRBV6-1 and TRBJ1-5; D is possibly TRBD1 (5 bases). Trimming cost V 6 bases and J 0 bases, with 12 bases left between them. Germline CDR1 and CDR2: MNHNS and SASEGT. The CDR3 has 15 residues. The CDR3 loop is CASRGGSHSNQPQHF. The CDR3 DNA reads TGTGCCAGCAGGGGGGGGTCGCATAGCAATCAGCCCCAGCATTTT.

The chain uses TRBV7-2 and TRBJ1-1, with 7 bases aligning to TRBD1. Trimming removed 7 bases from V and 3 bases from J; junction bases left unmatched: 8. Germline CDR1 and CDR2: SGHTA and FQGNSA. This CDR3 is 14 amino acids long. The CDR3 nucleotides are TGTGCCAGCACCCGTGACAGGGTTGACACTGAAGCTTTCTTT. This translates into CASTRDRVDTEAFF.

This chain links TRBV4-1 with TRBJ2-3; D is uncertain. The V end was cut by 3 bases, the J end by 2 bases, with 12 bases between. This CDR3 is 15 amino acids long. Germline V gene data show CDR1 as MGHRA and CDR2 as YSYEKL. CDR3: CASSQYPLYTDTQYF. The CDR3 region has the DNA TGCGCCAGCAGCCAGTATCCCCTTTACACAGATACGCAGTATTTT.

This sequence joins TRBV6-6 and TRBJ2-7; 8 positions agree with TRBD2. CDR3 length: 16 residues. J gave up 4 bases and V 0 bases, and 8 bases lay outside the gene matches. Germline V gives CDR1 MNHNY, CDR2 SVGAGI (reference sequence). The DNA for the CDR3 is TGTGCCAGCAGTTACTCAGGTAGCGGGGATGGTTACGAGCAGTACGTC. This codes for CASSYSGSGDGYEQYV.

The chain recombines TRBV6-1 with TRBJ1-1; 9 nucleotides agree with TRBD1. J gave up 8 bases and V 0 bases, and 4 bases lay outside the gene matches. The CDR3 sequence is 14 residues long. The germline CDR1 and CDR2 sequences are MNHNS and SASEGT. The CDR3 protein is CASSEAPGTGEAFF. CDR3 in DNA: TGTGCCAGCAGTGAAGCCCCCGGGACAGGGGAAGCTTTCTTT.

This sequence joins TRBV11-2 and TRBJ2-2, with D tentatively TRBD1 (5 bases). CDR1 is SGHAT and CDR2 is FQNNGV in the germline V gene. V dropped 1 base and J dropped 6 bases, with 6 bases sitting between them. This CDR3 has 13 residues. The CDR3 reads CASSLAGSGELFF. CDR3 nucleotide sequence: TGTGCCAGCAGCTTAGCAGGGTCCGGGGAGCTGTTTTTT.

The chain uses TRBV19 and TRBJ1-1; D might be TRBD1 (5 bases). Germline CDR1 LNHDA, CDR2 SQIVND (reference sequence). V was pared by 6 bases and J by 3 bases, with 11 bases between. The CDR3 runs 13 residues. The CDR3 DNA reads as TGTGCCAGTAGGTCCACAGGAGACACTGAAGCTTTCTTT. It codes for CASRSTGDTEAFF.

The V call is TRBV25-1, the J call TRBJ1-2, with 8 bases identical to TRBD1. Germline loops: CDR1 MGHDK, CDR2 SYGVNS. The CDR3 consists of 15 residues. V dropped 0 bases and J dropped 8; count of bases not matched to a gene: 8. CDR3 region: CASSEYQDRAGGYTF. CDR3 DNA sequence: TGTGCCAGCAGTGAATATCAGGACAGGGCGGGCGGCTACACCTTC.

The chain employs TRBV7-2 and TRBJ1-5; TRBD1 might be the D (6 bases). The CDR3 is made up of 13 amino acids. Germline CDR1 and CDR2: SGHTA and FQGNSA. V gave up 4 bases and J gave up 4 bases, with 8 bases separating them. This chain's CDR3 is CASSWGQNQPQHF. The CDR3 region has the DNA TGTGCCAGCAGCTGGGGACAAAATCAGCCCCAGCATTTT.

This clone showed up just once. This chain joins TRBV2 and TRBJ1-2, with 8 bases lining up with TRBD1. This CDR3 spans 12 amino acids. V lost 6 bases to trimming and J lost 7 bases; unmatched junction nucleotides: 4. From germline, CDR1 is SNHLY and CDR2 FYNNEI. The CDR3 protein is CASSVDRVGYTF. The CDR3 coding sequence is TGTGCCAGCAGCGTGGACAGGGTTGGCTACACCTTC.

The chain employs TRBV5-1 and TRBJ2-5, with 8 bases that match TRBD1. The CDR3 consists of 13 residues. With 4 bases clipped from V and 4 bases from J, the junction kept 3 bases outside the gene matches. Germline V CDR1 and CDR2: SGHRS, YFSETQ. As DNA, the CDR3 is TGCGCCAGCAGCGCAGGGGGCCTAGAGACCCAGTACTTC. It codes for CASSAGGLETQYF.

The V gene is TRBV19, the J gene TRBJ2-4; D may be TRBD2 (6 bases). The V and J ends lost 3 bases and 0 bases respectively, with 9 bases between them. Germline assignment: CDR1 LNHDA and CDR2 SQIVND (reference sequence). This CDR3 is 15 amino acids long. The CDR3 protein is CASSIGGTAKNIQYF. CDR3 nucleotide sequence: TGTGCCAGTAGTATTGGGGGGACAGCCAAAAACATTCAGTACTTC.

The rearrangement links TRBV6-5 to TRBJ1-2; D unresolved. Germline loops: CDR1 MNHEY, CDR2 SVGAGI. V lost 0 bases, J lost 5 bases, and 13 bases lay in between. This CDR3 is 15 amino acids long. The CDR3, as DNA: TGTGCCAGCAGTTACTCGTTAACTCCCCTATATGGCTACACCTTC. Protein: CASSYSLTPLYGYTF.

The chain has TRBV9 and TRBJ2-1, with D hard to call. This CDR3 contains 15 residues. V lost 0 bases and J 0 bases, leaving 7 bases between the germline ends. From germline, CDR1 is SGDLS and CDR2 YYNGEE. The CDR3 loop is CASSVALYSYNEQFF. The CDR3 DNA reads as TGTGCCAGCAGCGTAGCTTTGTACTCCTACAATGAGCAGTTCTTC. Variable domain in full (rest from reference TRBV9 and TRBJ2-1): DSGVTQTPKHLITATGQRVTLRCSPRSGDLSVYWYQQSLDQGLQFLIQYYNGEERAKGNILERFSAQQFPDLHSELNLSSLELGDSALYFCASSVALYSYNEQFFGPGTRLTVL.

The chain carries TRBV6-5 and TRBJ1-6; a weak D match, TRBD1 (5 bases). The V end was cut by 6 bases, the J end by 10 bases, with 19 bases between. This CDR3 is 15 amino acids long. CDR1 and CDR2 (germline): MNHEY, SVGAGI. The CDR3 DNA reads TGTGCCAGCAGGCCTGGTGGGCAGGGCGGCTCACCCCTCCACTTT. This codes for CASRPGGQGGSPLHF.

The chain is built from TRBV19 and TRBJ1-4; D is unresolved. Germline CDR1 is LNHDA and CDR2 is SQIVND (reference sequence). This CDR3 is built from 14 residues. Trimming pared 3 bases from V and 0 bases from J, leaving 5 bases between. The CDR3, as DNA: TGTGCCAGTAGTATGGGCCCAACTAATGAAAAACTGTTTTTT. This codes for CASSMGPTNEKLFF.

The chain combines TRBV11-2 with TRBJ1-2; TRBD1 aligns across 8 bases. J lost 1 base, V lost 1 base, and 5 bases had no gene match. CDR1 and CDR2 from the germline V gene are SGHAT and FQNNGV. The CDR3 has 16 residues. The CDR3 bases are TGTGCCAGCAGCTTAGTCAGGGGGCGAATTAACTATGGCTACACCTTC. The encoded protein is CASSLVRGRINYGYTF.

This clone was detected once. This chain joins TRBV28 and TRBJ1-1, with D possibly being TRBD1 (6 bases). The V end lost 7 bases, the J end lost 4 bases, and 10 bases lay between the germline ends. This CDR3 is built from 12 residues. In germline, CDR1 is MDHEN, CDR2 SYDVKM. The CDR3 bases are TGTGCCAGCAAATTCAGGGGCACTGAAGCTTTCTTT. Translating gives CASKFRGTEAFF. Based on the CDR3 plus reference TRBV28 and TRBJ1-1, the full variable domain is DVKVTQSSRYLVKRTGEKVFLECVQDMDHENMFWYRQDPGLGLRLIYFSYDVKMKEKGDIPEGYSVSREKKERFSLILESASTNQTSMYLCASKFRGTEAFFGQGTRLTVV.

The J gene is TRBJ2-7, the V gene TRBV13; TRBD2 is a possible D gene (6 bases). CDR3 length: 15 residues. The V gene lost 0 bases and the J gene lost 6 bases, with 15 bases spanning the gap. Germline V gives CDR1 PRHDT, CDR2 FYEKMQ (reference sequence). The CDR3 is CASSLGPRGLGEQYV. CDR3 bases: TGTGCCAGCAGCTTAGGTCCGCGGGGATTGGGCGAGCAGTACGTC.

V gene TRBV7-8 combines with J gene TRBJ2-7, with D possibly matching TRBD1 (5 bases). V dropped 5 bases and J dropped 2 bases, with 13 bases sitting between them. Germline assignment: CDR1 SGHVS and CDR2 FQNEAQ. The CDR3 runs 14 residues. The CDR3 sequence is CASSPSQGPYEQYV. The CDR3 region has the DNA TGTGCCAGCAGCCCGAGCCAGGGTCCCTACGAGCAGTACGTC.

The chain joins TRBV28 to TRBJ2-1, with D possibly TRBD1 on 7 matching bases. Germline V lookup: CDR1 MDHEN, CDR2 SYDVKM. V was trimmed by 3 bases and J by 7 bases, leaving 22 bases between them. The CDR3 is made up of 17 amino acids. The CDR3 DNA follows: TGTGCCAGCAGTTTTCACCACGACCCAGGGGGGAGAAATGAGCAGTTCTTC. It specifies CASSFHHDPGGRNEQFF.

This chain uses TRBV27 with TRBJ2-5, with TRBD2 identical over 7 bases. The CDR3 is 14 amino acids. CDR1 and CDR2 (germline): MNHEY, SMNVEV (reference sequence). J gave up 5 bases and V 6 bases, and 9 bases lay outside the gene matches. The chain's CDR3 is CASRDTGGGETQYF. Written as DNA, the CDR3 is TGTGCCAGCAGAGATACGGGGGGTGGGGAGACCCAGTACTTC.

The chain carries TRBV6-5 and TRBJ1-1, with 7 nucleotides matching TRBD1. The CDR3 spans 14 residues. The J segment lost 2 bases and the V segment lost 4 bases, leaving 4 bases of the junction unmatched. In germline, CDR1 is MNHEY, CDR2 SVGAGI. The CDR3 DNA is TGTGCCAGCAGTTTAAACAGGGGAAACACTGAAGCTTTCTTT. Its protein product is CASSLNRGNTEAFF.

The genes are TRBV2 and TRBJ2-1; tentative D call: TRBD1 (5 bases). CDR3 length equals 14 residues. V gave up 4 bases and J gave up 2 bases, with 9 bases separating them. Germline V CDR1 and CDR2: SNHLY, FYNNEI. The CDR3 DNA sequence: TGTGCCAGCAGTGGAAAGACAGCCTACAATGAGCAGTTCTTC. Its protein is CASSGKTAYNEQFF.

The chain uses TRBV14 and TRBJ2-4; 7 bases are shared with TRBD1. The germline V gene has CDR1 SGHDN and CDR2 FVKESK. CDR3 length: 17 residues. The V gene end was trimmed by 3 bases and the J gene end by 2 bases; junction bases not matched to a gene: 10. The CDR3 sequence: CASSHSTGVVSKNIQYF. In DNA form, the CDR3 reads TGTGCCAGCAGCCACAGTACAGGGGTCGTTTCCAAAAACATTCAGTACTTC.